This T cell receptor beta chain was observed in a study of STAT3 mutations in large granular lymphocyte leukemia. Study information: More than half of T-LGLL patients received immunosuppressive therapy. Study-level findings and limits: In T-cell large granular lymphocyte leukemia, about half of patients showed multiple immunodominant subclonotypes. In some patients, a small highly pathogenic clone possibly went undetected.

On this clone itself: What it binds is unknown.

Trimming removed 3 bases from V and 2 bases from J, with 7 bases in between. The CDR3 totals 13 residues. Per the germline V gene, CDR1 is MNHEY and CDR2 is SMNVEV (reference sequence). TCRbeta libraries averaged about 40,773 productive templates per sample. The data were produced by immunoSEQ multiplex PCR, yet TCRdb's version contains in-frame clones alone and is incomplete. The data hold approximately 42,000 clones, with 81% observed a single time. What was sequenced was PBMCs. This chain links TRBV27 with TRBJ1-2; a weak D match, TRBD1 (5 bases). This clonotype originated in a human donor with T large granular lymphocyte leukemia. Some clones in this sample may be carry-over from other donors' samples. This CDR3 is CASSLGLNYGYTF. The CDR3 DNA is TGTGCCAGCAGTTTGGGGCTAAACTATGGCTACACCTTC.